This is a list of T cell receptor beta chains from one sample in a study of T cell repertoires and leukemia-associated antigens. These receptors' targets are unknown. TCRdb re-called the 5' RACE reads with MiXCR, one entry per CDR3 protein. The table has some 14,000 distinct CDR3 sequences, 30% to 40% seen once. Sequencing input: CD3+ T cells sorted from blood and cultured. These receptors all stem from a female donor in good health. CDR3s include the opening cysteine and the closing phenylalanine or tryptophan. The D gene is left open where the match is weak. Rows give clone size only sometimes, using once, few, many, or a class for an expanded clone.

v_call	clone_size	j_call	d_call	cdr3_aa	cdr3_nt
TRBV12-3/TRBV12-4	.	TRBJ2-3	TRBD2	CASRGASGRPSPDTQYF	TGTGCCAGCAGGGGAGCTAGCGGGAGACCCTCCCCAGATACGCAGTATTTT
TRBV5-1	few	TRBJ1-1	TRBD1	CASSEGQANTEAFF	TGCGCCAGCAGTGAGGGACAGGCGAACACTGAAGCTTTCTTT
TRBV10-3	medium-sized	TRBJ2-5	.	CAISLDRQETQYF	TGTGCCATCAGCCTGGACAGACAAGAGACCCAGTACTTC
TRBV19	many	TRBJ2-1	TRBD2	CASSIDPAGELNEQFF	TGTGCCAGTAGTATAGATCCGGCGGGAGAGCTCAATGAGCAGTTCTTC
TRBV5-1	.	TRBJ2-3	TRBD2	CASSLVGAGDSQYF	TGCGCCAGCAGCTTGGTCGGAGCGGGGGATTCGCAGTATTTT
TRBV5-1	.	TRBJ1-6	.	CASSSDGWKNSPLHF	TGCGCCAGCAGCTCGGACGGGTGGAAAAATTCACCCCTCCACTTT
TRBV5-1	.	TRBJ1-4	.	CASSIYLCSVEGKGKLFF	.
TRBV29-1	few	TRBJ2-1	TRBD2	CSVVAGGRDEQFF	TGCAGCGTTGTAGCGGGAGGGAGGGATGAGCAGTTCTTC
TRBV27	.	TRBJ2-1	.	CASSPPGTSPLAKNNEQFF	TGTGCCAGCAGTCCCCCCGGGACATCTCCCCTAGCCAAAAACAATGAGCAGTTCTTC
TRBV4-2	many	TRBJ2-1	.	CASSPPGVRASNEQFF	TGTGCCAGCAGCCCACCTGGCGTCCGAGCCTCCAATGAGCAGTTCTTC
TRBV20-1	medium-sized	TRBJ2-1	.	CSAPEARAPYNEQFF	TGCAGTGCTCCGGAAGCGAGAGCTCCCTACAATGAGCAGTTCTTC
TRBV20-1	.	TRBJ2-7	TRBD2	CSARSGGRAHEQHF	TGCAGTGCTAGGTCGGGAGGCCGCGCCCACGAGCAGCACTTC
TRBV10-1	many	TRBJ2-5	.	CASSDQIQETQYF	TGCGCCAGCAGTGACCAGATACAAGAGACCCAGTACTTC
TRBV29-1	.	TRBJ2-7	.	CSVAPASRFVQCF	TGCAGCGTTGCGCCTGCATCGAGATTCGTGCAGTGCTTC
TRBV23-1	many	TRBJ2-1	TRBD1	CASSQTDRAGYNEQFF	TGCGCCAGCAGTCAAACGGACAGGGCAGGATACAATGAGCAGTTCTTC
TRBV12-3/TRBV12-4	few	TRBJ2-1	.	CASSLARGGSYNEQFF	TGTGCCAGCAGTTTAGCGCGAGGTGGTTCCTACAATGAGCAGTTCTTC
TRBV18	.	TRBJ2-5	.	CASSPQETQYF	TGTGCCAGTTCACCCCAAGAGACCCAGTACTTC
TRBV4-3	.	TRBJ1-2	TRBD1	CASSQQGARYGYTF	TGCGCCAGCAGCCAACAGGGGGCTCGGTATGGCTACACCTTC
TRBV5-1	.	TRBJ2-7	.	CASSPEGRQYF	TGCGCCAGCAGCCCAGAAGGCCGGCAGTACTTC
TRBV7-9	.	TRBJ1-4	.	CASSPEAEKLFF	TGTGCCAGCAGCCCTGAGGCGGAAAAACTGTTTTTT
TRBV5-5	.	TRBJ2-7	TRBD1	CAGSLKGQGSYEQYF	TGTGCCGGTAGCCTCAAGGGACAGGGGTCCTACGAGCAGTACTTC
TRBV7-2	many	TRBJ2-3	TRBD2	CASSLGAGRGTDTQYF	TGTGCCAGCAGCTTAGGAGCGGGACGGGGCACAGATACGCAGTATTTT
TRBV20-1	.	TRBJ1-1	.	CSASGRTEDTEAFF	TGCAGTGCTAGTGGGAGGACAGAGGACACTGAAGCTTTCTTT
TRBV5-1	medium-sized	TRBJ2-7	TRBD2	CASSLRGLAENSYEQYF	TGCGCCAGCAGCTTGCGGGGACTAGCGGAAAACTCCTACGAGCAGTACTTC
TRBV6-2/TRBV6-3	.	TRBJ2-7	.	CASRPHLISHEQYF	TGTGCCAGCAGGCCCCACTTGATCTCCCACGAGCAGTACTTC
TRBV6-1	.	TRBJ2-3	.	CASSEAGRPADTQYF	TGTGCCAGCAGTGAAGCGGGACGGCCGGCGGATACGCAGTATTTT
TRBV20-1	medium-sized	TRBJ2-7	.	CSARGDTDYEQYF	TGCAGTGCTAGAGGGGACACAGATTACGAGCAGTACTTC
TRBV21-1	.	TRBJ2-7	.	CASTETTGTYEQYF	TGTGCCAGTACCGAGACGACAGGGACCTACGAGCAGTACTTC
TRBV27	.	TRBJ2-4	.	CASSPIAKNIQYF	TGTGCCAGCAGTCCAATAGCCAAAAACATTCAGTACTTC
TRBV21-1	few	TRBJ2-1	.	CARLKRARVSYNEQFF	TGTGCCAGACTTAAAAGGGCGAGGGTCTCCTACAATGAGCAGTTCTTC
TRBV12-3/TRBV12-4	medium-sized	TRBJ2-2	.	CASSPARRLNTGELFF	TGTGCCAGCAGCCCTGCAAGGAGGTTGAACACCGGGGAGCTGTTTTTT
TRBV4-2	.	TRBJ2-7	TRBD2	CASSPSGSGRANEQYF	TGTGCCAGCAGCCCATCGGGTAGCGGGAGGGCAAACGAGCAGTACTTC
TRBV7-2	medium-sized	TRBJ2-5	.	CASSNSGNPQETQYF	TGTGCCAGCAGCAATTCCGGGAACCCTCAAGAGACCCAGTACTTC
TRBV20-1	.	TRBJ2-5	TRBD1	CSWDGDRAETQYF	TGCAGCTGGGATGGGGACAGGGCGGAGACCCAGTACTTC
TRBV7-8	.	TRBJ2-7	.	CACSTQETYEQYF	TGTGCCTGCAGCACTCAAGAGACCTACGAGCAGTACTTC
TRBV18	medium-sized	TRBJ2-5	TRBD1	CASSRDRTEETQYF	TGTGCCAGCTCAAGGGACAGGACCGAAGAGACCCAGTACTTC
TRBV29-1	medium-sized	TRBJ2-2	TRBD2	CSVGDKREMPTGELFF	TGCAGCGTTGGCGACAAGCGGGAGATGCCCACCGGGGAGCTGTTTTTT
TRBV2	.	TRBJ1-2	.	CASRVRRNVLYGHTF	TGTGCCAGCCGAGTTCGTCGAAACGTTTTGTATGGCCACACCTTC
TRBV28	.	TRBJ2-7	TRBD1	CASDRGPGDEQF	TGTGCCAGCGACAGGGGGCCGGGAGATGAGCAGTTC
TRBV5-5	.	TRBJ2-1	.	CASSDGTEIYNEQFF	TGTGCCAGCAGCGATGGGACTGAGATCTACAATGAGCAGTTCTTC
TRBV5-1	medium-sized	TRBJ2-7	.	CASSGVVSSSYEQYF	TGCGCCAGCTCAGGGGTTGTGAGTAGTTCCTACGAGCAGTACTTC
TRBV29-1	.	TRBJ2-3	.	CSVLGSTYTQYF	TGTAGCGTCCTAGGGAGCACATATACGCAGTATTTT
TRBV20-1	medium-sized	TRBJ2-1	TRBD2	CSARARLAGGLSYNEQFF	TGCAGTGCTAGGGCCCGACTAGCGGGAGGCCTCTCCTACAATGAGCAGTTCTTC
TRBV28	.	TRBJ2-7	.	CASRRSKARSEQYF	TGTGCCAGCAGGAGATCCAAGGCAAGGAGCGAGCAGTACTTC
TRBV11-2	many	TRBJ2-1	TRBD2	CASSLAGNRNEQFF	TGTGCCAGCAGCCTAGCGGGGAATAGAAATGAGCAGTTCTTC